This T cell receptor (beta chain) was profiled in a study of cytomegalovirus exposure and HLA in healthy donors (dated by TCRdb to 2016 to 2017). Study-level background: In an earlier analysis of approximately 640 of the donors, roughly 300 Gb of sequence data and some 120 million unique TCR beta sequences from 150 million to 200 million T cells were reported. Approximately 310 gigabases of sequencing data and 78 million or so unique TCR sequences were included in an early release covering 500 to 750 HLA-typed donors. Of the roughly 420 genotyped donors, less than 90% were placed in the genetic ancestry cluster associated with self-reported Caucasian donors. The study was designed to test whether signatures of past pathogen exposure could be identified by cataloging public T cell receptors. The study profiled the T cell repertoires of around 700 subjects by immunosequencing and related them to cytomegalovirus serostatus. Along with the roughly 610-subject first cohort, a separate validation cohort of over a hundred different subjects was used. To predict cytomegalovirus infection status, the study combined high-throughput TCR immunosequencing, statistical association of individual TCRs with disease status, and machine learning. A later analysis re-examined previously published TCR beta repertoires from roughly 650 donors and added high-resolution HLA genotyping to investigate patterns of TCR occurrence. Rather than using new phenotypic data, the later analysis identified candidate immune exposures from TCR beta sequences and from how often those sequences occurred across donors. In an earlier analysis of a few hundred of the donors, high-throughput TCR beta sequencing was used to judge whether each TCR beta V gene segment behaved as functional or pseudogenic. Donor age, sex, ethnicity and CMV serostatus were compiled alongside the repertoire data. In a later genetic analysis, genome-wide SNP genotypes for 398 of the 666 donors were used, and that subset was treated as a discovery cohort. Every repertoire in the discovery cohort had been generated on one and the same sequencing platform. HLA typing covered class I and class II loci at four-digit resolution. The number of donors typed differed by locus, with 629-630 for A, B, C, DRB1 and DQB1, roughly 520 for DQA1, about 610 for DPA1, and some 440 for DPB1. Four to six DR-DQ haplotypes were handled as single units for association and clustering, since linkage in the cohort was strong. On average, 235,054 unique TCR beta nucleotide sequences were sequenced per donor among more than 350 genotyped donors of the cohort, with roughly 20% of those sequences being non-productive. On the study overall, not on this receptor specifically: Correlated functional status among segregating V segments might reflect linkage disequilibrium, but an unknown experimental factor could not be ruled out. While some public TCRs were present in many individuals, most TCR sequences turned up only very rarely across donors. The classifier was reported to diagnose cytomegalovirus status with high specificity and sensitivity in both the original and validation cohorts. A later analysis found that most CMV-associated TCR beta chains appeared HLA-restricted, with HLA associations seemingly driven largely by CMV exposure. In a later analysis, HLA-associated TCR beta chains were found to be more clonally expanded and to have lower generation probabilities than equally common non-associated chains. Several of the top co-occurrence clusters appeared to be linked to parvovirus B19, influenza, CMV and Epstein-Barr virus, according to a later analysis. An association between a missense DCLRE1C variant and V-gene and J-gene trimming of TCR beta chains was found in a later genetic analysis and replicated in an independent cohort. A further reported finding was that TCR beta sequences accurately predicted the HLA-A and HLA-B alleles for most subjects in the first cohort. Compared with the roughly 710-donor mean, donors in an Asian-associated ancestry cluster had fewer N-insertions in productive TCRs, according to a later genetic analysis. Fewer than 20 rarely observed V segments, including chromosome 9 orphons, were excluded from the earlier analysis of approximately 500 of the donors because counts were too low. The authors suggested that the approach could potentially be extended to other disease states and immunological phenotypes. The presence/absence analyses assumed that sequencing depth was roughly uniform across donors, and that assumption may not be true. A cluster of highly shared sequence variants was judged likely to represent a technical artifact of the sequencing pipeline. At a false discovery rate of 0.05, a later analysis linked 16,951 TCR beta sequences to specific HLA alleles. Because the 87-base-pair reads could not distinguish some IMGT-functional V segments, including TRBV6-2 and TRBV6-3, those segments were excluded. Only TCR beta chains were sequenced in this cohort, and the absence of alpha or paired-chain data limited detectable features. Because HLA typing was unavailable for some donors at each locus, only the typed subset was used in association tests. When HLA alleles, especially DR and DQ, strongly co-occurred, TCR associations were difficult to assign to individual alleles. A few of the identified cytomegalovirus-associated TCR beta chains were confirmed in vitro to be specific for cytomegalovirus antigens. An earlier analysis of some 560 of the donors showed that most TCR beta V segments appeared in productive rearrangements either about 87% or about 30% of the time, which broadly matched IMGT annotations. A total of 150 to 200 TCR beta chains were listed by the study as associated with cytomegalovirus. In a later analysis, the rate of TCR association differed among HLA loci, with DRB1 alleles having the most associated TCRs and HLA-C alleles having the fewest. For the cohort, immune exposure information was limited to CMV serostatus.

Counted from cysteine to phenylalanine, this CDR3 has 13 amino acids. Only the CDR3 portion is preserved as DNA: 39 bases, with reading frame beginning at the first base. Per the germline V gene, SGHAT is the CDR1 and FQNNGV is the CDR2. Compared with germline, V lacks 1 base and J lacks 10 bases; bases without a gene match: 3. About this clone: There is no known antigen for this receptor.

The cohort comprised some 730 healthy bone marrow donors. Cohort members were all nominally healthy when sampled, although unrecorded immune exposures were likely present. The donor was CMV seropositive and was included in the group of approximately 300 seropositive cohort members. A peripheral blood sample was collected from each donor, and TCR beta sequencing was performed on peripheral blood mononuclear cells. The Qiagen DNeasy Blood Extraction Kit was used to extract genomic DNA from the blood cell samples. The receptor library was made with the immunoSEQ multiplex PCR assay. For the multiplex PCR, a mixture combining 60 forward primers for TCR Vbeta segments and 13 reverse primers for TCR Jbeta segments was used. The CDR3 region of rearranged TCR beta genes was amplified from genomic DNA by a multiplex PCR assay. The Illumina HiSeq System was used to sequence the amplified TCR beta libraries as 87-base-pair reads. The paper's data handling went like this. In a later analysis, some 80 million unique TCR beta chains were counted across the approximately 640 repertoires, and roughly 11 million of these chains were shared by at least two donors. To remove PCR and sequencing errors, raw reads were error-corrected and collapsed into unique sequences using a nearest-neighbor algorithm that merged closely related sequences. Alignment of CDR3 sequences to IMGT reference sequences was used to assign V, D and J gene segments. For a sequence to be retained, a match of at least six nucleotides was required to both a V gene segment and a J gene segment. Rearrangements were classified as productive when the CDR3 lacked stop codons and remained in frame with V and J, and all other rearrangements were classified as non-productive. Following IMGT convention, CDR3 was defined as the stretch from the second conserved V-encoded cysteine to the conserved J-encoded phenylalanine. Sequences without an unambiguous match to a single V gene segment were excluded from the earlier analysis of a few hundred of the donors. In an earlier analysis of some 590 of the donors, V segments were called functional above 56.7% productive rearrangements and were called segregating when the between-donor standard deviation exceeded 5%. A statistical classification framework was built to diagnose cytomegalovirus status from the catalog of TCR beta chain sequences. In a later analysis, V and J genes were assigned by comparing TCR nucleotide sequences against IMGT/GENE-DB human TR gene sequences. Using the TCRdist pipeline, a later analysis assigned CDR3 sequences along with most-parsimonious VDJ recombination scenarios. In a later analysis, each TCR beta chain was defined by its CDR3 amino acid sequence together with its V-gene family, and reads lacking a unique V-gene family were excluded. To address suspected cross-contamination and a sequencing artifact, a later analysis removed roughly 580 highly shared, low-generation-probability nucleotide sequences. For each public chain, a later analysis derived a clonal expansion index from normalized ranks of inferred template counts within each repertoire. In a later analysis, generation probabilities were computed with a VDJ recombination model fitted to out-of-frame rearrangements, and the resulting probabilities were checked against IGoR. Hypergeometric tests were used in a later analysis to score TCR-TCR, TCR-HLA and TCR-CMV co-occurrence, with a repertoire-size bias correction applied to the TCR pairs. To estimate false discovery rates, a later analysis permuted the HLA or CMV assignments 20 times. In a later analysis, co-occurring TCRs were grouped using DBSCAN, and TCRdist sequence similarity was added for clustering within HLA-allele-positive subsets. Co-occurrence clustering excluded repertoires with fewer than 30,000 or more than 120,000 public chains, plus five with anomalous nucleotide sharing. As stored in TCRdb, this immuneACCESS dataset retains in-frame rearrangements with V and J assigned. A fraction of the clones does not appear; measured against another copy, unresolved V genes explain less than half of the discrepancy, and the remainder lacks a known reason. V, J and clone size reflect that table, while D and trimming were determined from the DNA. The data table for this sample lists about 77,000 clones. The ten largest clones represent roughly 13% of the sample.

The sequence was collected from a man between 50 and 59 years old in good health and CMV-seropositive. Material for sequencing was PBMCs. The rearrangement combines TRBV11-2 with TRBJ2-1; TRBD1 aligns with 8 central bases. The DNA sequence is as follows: TGTGCCAGCAGCTTAGTCAGGGGGCCCGAGCAGTTCTTC. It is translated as CASSLVRGPEQFF.